Below, one T cell receptor (beta chain) is given with its context. What it recognizes is unknown. V was clipped by 3 bases and J by 1 base, with 13 bases between them. This CDR3 has 15 residues. CDR1 SGHNT and CDR2 YYREEE come from the germline V gene (reference sequence). Original processing methods: Because ImmunoSEQ provided only junction sequences with no quality scores, the filtering differed. The method was immunoSEQ multiplex PCR; TCRdb's version includes in-frame clones alone and lacks a portion of them. V and J calls and clone size are copied from that table; D and trimming were computed from the DNA. The table has 1.5 million to 2.5 million clones, about 95% seen once. The naive CD8 fraction comprised CD45RO-negative cells positively selected for CCR7 and excluded terminally differentiated effector memory CD45RA+ cells. This record belongs to a study of shared clonotypes between healthy human individuals. Study information: Used for every donor were three CD4 naive, three CD4 memory, two CD8 naive and one CD8 memory plate. Findings and caveats of the study: Clonotype sharing among donors, it was expected, would be affected by sequencing depth.

The TCR originated in a man between 18 and 35 years old in good health. Input material: naive CD8+ T cells sorted from blood. The V call is TRBV5-4, the J call TRBJ1-1, with D unresolved. In nucleotides, the CDR3 is TGTGCCAGCAGCTCTCTGGGTCCCCAGAACACTGAAGCTTTCTTT. Its translation: CASSSLGPQNTEAFF.